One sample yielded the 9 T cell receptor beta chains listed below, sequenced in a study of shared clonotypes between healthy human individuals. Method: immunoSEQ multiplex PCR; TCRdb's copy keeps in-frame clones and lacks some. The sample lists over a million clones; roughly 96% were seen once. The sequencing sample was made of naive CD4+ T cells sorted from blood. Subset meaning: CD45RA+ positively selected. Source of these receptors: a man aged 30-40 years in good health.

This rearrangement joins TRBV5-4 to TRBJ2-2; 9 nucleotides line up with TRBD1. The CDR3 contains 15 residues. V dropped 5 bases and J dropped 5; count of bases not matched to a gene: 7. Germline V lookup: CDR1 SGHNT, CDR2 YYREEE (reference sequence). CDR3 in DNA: TGTGCCAGCAGTACAGGGGGCCTTGGGACCGGGGAGCTGTTTTTT. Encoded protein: CASSTGGLGTGELFF.

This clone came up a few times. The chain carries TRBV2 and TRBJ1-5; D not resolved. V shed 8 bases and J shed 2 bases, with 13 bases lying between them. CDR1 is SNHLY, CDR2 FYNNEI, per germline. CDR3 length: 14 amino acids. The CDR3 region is CASLPWGGNQPQHF. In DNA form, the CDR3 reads TGTGCCAGCCTCCCGTGGGGAGGCAATCAGCCCCAGCATTTT.

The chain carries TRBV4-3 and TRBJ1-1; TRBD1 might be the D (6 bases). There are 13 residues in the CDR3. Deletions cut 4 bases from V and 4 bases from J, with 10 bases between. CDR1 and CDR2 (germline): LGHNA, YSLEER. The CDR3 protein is CASSLGGGTEAFF. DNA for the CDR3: TGCGCCAGCAGCCTGGGAGGGGGCACTGAAGCTTTCTTT.

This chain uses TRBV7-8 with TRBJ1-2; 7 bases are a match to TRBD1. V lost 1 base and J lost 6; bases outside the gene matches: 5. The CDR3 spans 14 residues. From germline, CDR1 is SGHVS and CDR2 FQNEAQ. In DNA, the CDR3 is TGTGCCAGCAGCTTAGGAGGCAGGGGGAATGGCTACACCTTC. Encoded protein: CASSLGGRGNGYTF.

The CDR3 here is CASSLGRRRAEAFF. The CDR3 bases are TGCGCCAGCAGCCTGGGGCGGCGAAGGGCTGAAGCTTTCTTT. V usage is TRBV5-1 and J usage is TRBJ1-1, with a weak D call TRBD1 (5 bases). Germline V CDR1 and CDR2: SGHRS, YFSETQ. The CDR3 is made up of 14 amino acids. V lost 4 bases and J lost 6, with 16 bases in between.

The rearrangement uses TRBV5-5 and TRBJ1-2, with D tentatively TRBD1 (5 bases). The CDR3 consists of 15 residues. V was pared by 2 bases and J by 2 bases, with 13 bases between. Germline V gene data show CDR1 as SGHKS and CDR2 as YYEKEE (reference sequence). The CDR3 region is CASSFVEGLNYGYTF. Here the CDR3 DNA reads TGTGCCAGCAGCTTCGTGGAGGGACTAAACTATGGCTACACCTTC.

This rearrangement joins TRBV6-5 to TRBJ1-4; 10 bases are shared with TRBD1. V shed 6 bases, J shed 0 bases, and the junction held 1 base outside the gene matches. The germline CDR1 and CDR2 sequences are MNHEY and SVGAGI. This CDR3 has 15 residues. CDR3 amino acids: CASRGQGTTNEKLFF. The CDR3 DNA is TGTGCCAGCAGGGGACAGGGGACAACTAATGAAAAACTGTTTTTT.

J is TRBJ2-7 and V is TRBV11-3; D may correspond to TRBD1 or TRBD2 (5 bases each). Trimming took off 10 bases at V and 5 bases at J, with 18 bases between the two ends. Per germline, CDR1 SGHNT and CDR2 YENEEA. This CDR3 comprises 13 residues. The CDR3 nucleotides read TGTGCCATGCGAGGGGTCGGGGCGAACGAGCAGTACTTC. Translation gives CAMRGVGANEQYF.

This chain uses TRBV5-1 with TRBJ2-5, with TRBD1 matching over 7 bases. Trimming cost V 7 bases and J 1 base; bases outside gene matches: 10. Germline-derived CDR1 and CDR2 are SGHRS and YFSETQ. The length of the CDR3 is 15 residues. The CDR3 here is CASGLLRDSQETQYF. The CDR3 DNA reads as TGCGCCAGCGGGCTACTCAGGGACAGCCAAGAGACCCAGTACTTC.